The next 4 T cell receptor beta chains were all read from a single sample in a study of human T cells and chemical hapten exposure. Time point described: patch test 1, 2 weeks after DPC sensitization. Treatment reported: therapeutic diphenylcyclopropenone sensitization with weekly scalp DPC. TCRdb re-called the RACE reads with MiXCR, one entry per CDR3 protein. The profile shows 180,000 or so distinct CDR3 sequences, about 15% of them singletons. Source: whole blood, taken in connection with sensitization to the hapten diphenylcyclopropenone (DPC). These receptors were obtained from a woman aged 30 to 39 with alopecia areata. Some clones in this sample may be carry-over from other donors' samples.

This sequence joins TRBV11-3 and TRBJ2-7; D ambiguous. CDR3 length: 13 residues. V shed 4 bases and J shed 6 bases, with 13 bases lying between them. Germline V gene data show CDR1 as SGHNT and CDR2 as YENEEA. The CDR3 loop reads CASSSHMAREQYF. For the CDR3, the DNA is TGTGCCAGCAGCTCCCACATGGCCCGCGAGCAGTACTTC.

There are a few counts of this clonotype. CDR3 DNA sequence: TGTGCCAGCAGTTTAAACGGGAATGAGCAGTTCTTC. It is translated as CASSLNGNEQFF. This chain links TRBV12-3 or TRBV12-4 with TRBJ2-1, with D hard to call. This CDR3 is built from 12 residues. V was shortened by 2 bases and J by 7 bases, with 6 bases between the two germline ends.

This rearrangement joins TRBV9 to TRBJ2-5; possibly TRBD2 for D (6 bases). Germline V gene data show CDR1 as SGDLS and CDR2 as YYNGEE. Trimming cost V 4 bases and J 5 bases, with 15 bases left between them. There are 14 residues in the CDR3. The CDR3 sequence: CASSQLRLDETQYF. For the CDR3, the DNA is TGTGCCAGCAGCCAACTGCGACTAGACGAGACCCAGTACTTC.

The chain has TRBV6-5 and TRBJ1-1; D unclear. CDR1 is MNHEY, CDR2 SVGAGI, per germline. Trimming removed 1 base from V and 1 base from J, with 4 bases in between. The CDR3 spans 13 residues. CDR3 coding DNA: TGTGCCAGCAGTTACTTGGCGAACACTGAAGCTTTCTTT. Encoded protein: CASSYLANTEAFF.